The text below deals with one T cell receptor (beta chain). Its antigen is unidentified. This entry is derived from a study of cytomegalovirus exposure and HLA in healthy donors. General study points: Several top significant clusters appeared, in a later analysis, to be linked to common viral pathogens.

It was healthy bone marrow donors who served as donors. Germline CDR1 is MNHNS and CDR2 is SASEGT. Trimming pared 9 bases from V and 5 bases from J, leaving 16 bases between. The CDR3 runs 14 residues. 13 Jbeta primers and 60 Vbeta primers were used for the PCR. Authors' processing steps: In a later analysis, the count reached approximately 80 million unique TCR beta chains, with approximately 10 million shared. Only in-frame clones appear in the TCRdb table, and some are missing; sequencing was by immunoSEQ multiplex PCR. That table furnishes V, J and clone size, whereas the DNA furnished D and trimming. The sample lists 100,000 to 150,000 clones, roughly four fifths occurring once.

The V and J genes are TRBV6-1 and TRBJ1-4, with TRBD1 as a possible D gene (6 bases). The specimen sequenced was PBMCs. The TCR comes from a man in his forties or fifties in good health and CMV-seronegative. CDR3 in amino acids: CASTHRAGNEKLFF. CDR3 sequence (DNA): TGTGCCAGTACTCACAGGGCCGGGAATGAAAAACTGTTTTTT.